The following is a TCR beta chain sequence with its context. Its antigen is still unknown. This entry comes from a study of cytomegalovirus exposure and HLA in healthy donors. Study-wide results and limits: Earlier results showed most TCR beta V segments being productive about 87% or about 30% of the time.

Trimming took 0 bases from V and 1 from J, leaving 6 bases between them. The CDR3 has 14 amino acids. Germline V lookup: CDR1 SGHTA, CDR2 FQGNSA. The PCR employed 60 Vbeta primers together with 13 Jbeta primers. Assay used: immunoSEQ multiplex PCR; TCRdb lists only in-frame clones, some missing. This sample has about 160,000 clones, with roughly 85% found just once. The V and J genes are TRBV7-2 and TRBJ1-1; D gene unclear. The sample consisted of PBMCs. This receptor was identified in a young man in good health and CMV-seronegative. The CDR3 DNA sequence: TGTGCCAGCAGCTTAGCGCGGGGGAACACTGAAGCTTTCTTT. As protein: CASSLARGNTEAFF.